The source of this TCR beta chain is a study of cytomegalovirus exposure and HLA in healthy donors. Study details: The Caucasian-associated ancestry cluster held roughly 84% of approximately 400 genotyped donors.

Findings of the study overall: TCR beta V- and J-gene trimming was later associated with a missense DCLRE1C variant. Earlier analysis found most TCR beta V segments productive about 87% or about 30% of the time.

This clone was observed a handful of times. Antigen unknown. The ends were cut back, 1 base at V and 7 bases at J, with 8 bases in the middle. Per germline, CDR1 KGHSH and CDR2 LQKENI. This CDR3 comprises 13 residues. PCR used 60 Vbeta primers and 13 Jbeta primers. TCRdb's table, derived via immunoSEQ multiplex PCR, lists solely in-frame clones and lacks some. The data show around 110,000 clones, with 70% to 85% seen just once and roughly 0.79% held by the top ten. The receptor was isolated from a boy aged 5-17 years in good health and CMV-seronegative. The sample was PBMCs. The J gene is TRBJ2-1, the V gene TRBV18, with D possibly being TRBD1 (6 bases). The CDR3 is CASSPQGENEQFF. CDR3 bases: TGTGCCAGCTCACCACAGGGGGAAAATGAGCAGTTCTTC.